These 23 T cell receptor beta chains originate from one sample sequenced in a study of blood T cell repertoires in COVID-19. TCRdb's table, derived via immunoSEQ multiplex PCR, lists solely in-frame clones and lacks some. This sample carries around 150,000 clones, 85% to 90% of them seen once, and the ten largest clones take about 6.6%. The sequenced material came from PBMCs or T cells enriched from blood (not recorded which). All receptors derive from a woman aged 45-65 years who had recovered from COVID-19.

CDR3 in DNA: TGTGCCAGTTTCCCGAGCGGGGGATGCCAAGAGACCCAGTACTTC. It specifies CASFPSGGCQETQYF. V is TRBV19 and J is TRBJ2-5, with 8 positions matching TRBD2. This CDR3 has 15 residues. V dropped 8 bases and J dropped 1; count of bases not matched to a gene: 9. Germline-derived CDR1 and CDR2 are LNHDA and SQIVND (reference sequence).

In this sample, this clone turned up once. V gene TRBV4-3 combines with J gene TRBJ1-4; D not resolved. The V gene lost 0 bases and the J gene lost 5 bases, with 16 bases spanning the gap. Germline CDR1 LGHNA, CDR2 YSLEER. This CDR3 comprises 17 residues. The DNA of the CDR3 is TGCGCCAGCAGCCAAGAATTCACTACCAAGACCAATGAAAAACTGTTTTTT. It encodes CASSQEFTTKTNEKLFF.

The V gene is TRBV21-1, the J gene TRBJ1-1; the DNA was not used to check the table's D call, TRBD1. TRBV21-1 is shown as a pseudogene. The length of the CDR3 is 19 residues. CDR3 loop: CASSLRTGRGFPVGTEAFF. In nucleotides, the CDR3 is TGTGCCAGCAGCTTACGGACAGGGAGAGGATTTCCGGTAGGCACTGAAGCTTTCTTT.

The chain joins TRBV6-2 or TRBV6-3 to TRBJ2-2, with 11 bases that match TRBD2. Germline trimming cut 4 bases from V and 5 bases from J; bases unmatched to any gene: 9. The CDR3 spans 17 residues. Germline-derived CDR1 and CDR2 are MNHEY and SVGEGT. In DNA form, the CDR3 reads TGTGCCAGCAGTTTCAATAGCGGGGGGGGCCGAACCGGGGAGCTGTTTTTT. Protein: CASSFNSGGGRTGELFF.

This chain connects TRBV6-2 or TRBV6-3 to TRBJ2-2; 10 bases fit TRBD1. The CDR3 covers 15 residues. The junction had 8 bases not matched to a gene; V was cut back by 6 bases and J by 7 bases. The germline V gene has CDR1 MNHEY and CDR2 SVGEGT. CDR3 nucleotide sequence: TGTGCCAGCAGCAATCGACAGGGGGCGGGCGGGGAGCTGTTTTTT. This encodes CASSNRQGAGGELFF.

This chain links TRBV2 with TRBJ2-2; 8 bases are a match to TRBD1. The CDR3 covers 17 residues. With 10 bases clipped from V and 4 bases from J, the junction kept 17 bases outside the gene matches. Germline V gives CDR1 SNHLY, CDR2 FYNNEI. CDR3 nucleotide sequence: TGTGCCACCACCCCGAATCCAGGGGGCTTGAGCACCGGGGAGCTGTTTTTT. This gives the protein CATTPNPGGLSTGELFF.

The chain recombines TRBV14 with TRBJ1-1; a weak D match, TRBD1 (6 bases). The length of the CDR3 is 13 residues. Germline V gene sequence: CDR1 SGHDN, CDR2 FVKESK. V was trimmed by 1 base and J by 10 bases, leaving 13 bases between them. The CDR3 loop is CASSQAGVLGAFF. For the CDR3, the DNA is TGTGCCAGCAGCCAAGCAGGGGTGTTGGGAGCTTTCTTT.

This chain connects TRBV29-1 to TRBJ1-1; D might be TRBD1 (6 bases). This CDR3 comprises 14 residues. V lost 4 bases and J 5 bases, leaving 17 bases between the germline ends. In germline, CDR1 is SQVTM, CDR2 ANQGSEA. The CDR3 DNA sequence: TGCAGCGTTGGGGGACAAAGGCCTGGGACTGAAGCTTTCTTT. This gives the protein CSVGGQRPGTEAFF.

The V and J genes are TRBV4-1 and TRBJ1-5; D not resolved. The germline gives CDR1 MGHRA, CDR2 YSYEKL. This CDR3 contains 17 residues. V was pared by 1 base and J by 0 bases, with 13 bases between. CDR3 DNA sequence: TGCGCCAGCAGCCAAGGCGGGCAGTATGCTAGCAATCAGCCCCAGCATTTT. This encodes CASSQGGQYASNQPQHF.

The chain employs TRBV5-1 and TRBJ2-2, with TRBD2 matching over 10 bases. The length of the CDR3 is 19 residues. Germline CDR1 SGHRS, CDR2 YFSETQ. V was pared by 5 bases and J by 0 bases, with 13 bases of the junction left unmatched. CDR3 region: CASRNPSLAGASNTGELFF. The CDR3 DNA is TGCGCCAGCAGGAACCCCTCTCTAGCGGGGGCTTCGAACACCGGGGAGCTGTTTTTT.

The chain couples TRBV27 to TRBJ1-6; 7 bases agree with TRBD1. CDR1 is MNHEY and CDR2 is SMNVEV in the germline V gene (reference sequence). CDR3 length: 16 amino acids. J was trimmed by 3 bases and V by 3 bases; bases with no gene match: 5. In nucleotides, the CDR3 is TGTGCCAGCAGTTTCCTCAGGGGGTTCTATAATTCACCCCTCCACTTT. It encodes CASSFLRGFYNSPLHF.

The chain has TRBV7-9 and TRBJ1-2; 7 positions match TRBD1. J gave up 6 bases and V 3 bases, and 10 bases lay outside the gene matches. CDR1 is SEHNR, CDR2 FQNEAQ, per germline (reference sequence). This CDR3 comprises 15 residues. The CDR3 DNA reads TGTGCCAGCAGCTTGGGGGCGGGACAGCGGAATGGCTACACCTTC. The encoded protein is CASSLGAGQRNGYTF.

The rearrangement links TRBV6-2 or TRBV6-3 to TRBJ2-3; 13 nucleotides line up with TRBD2. J gave up 1 base and V 6 bases, and 7 bases lay outside the gene matches. This CDR3 has 17 amino acids. In germline, CDR1 is MNHEY, CDR2 SVGEGT. Here the CDR3 DNA reads TGTGCCAGCAGCTCCCCTGGACTAGCGGGGGGCACAGATACGCAGTATTTT. It specifies CASSSPGLAGGTDTQYF.

The rearrangement joins TRBV6-4 to TRBJ2-3; TRBD2 might be the D (5 bases). Trimming shortened V by 5 bases and J by 1 base, and 13 bases separated the two germline ends. Germline assignment: CDR1 MRHNA and CDR2 SNTAGT. There are 15 residues in the CDR3. The CDR3 bases are TGTGCCAGCAGTTCCACCGGAGGCGGCACAGATACGCAGTATTTT. Its protein is CASSSTGGGTDTQYF.

V gene TRBV7-3 combines with J gene TRBJ2-3, with a tentative D call TRBD2 (6 bases). The V end lost 5 bases, the J end lost 1 base, and 10 bases lay between the germline ends. CDR1 and CDR2 from the germline V gene are SGHTA and FQGTGA. This CDR3 contains 14 residues. CDR3 DNA: TGTGCCAGCAGCCCCTGGGGGGGCACAGATACGCAGTATTTT. This gives the protein CASSPWGGTDTQYF.

The chain uses TRBV18 and TRBJ1-3; TRBD1 matches 11 bases. The junction had 3 bases not matched to a gene; V was cut back by 3 bases and J by 2 bases. This CDR3 has 16 residues. The V gene's germline CDR1 is KGHSH and CDR2 LQKENI. The CDR3 nucleotides are TGTGCCAGCTCACCCGGACAGGGGGCGCCTGGAAACACCATATATTTT. Translated, it gives CASSPGQGAPGNTIYF. Full variable domain (outside the CDR3, taken from reference TRBV18 and TRBJ1-3): NAGVMQNPRHLVRRRGQEARLRCSPMKGHSHVYWYRQLPEEGLKFMVYLQKENIIDESGMPKERFSAEFPKEGPSILRIQQVVRGDSAAYFCASSPGQGAPGNTIYFGEGSWLTVV.

V gene TRBV29-1 combines with J gene TRBJ2-3, with TRBD2 matching 11 bases. This CDR3 has 16 residues. Germline CDR1 and CDR2: SQVTM and ANQGSEA. V gave up 0 bases and J gave up 7 bases; unmatched junction bases: 9. The CDR3 DNA sequence: TGCAGCGTTGAAGATAGGGCTAGCGGGGGGATAAATACGCAGTATTTT. It translates to CSVEDRASGGINTQYF.

The chain links TRBV11-2 to TRBJ2-7, with 8 bases that match TRBD1. The CDR3 contains 15 residues. The trim removed 7 bases at V and 5 bases at J, leaving 13 bases unmatched. Germline lookup yields CDR1 SGHAT and CDR2 FQNNGV. Written as DNA, the CDR3 is TGTGCCAGCATGTCAGATTGGGACAGGTTCCACGAGCAGTACTTC. Its translation: CASMSDWDRFHEQYF.

The genes are TRBV11-2 and TRBJ2-7; 9 positions match TRBD2. The germline CDR1 and CDR2 sequences are SGHAT and FQNNGV. CDR3 size: 16 residues. V gave up 1 base and J gave up 4 bases; unmatched junction bases: 8. The CDR3, as DNA: TGTGCCAGCAGCTTAGTCCAAGCGGGGGGACTATACGAGCAGTACTTC. Translating gives CASSLVQAGGLYEQYF.

This clone was seen only a few times. DNA of the CDR3: TGCAGCGTTGACGGCGGCTACTATGGCTACACCTTC. Translating it yields CSVDGGYYGYTF. The chain joins TRBV29-1 to TRBJ1-2, with D uncertain. Germline CDR1 reads SQVTM; CDR2 reads ANQGSEA. Deletions cut 3 bases from V and 3 bases from J, with 8 bases between. The CDR3 loop spans 12 amino acids.

This clone was seen a few times. The chain employs TRBV11-2 and TRBJ2-5, with a possible D match to TRBD2 (7 bases). This CDR3 spans 14 amino acids. Trimming shortened V by 1 base and J by 7 bases, and 13 bases separated the two germline ends. Looked up from germline, CDR1 is SGHAT and CDR2 is FQNNGV. CDR3 DNA sequence: TGTGCCAGCAGCTTAGCGGGGGGCCCAGGGACCCAGTACTTC. Translation gives CASSLAGGPGTQYF.

The chain is built from TRBV7-2 and TRBJ1-3, with 9 bases matching TRBD1. After removal of 5 bases from V and 5 bases from J, the junction contained 10 bases not matched to a gene. Germline values: CDR1 SGHTA, CDR2 FQGNSA. This CDR3 region has 16 residues. CDR3 bases: TGTGCCAGCAGCCTCACAGGGGGCGCGGGCCGAAACACCATATATTTT. Its protein product is CASSLTGGAGRNTIYF.

This chain connects TRBV4-3 to TRBJ2-3; 10 nucleotides align to TRBD1. Germline CDR1 LGHNA, CDR2 YSLEER. The CDR3 is 16 residues long. The V gene end was trimmed by 1 base and the J gene end by 7 bases; junction bases not matched to a gene: 8. The CDR3 DNA is TGCGCCAGCAGCCAAGGACGACAGGGGGCGCGGAATACGCAGTATTTT. Translating gives CASSQGRQGARNTQYF.